These 27 T cell receptor beta chains were sequenced from one sample in a study of blood T cell repertoires in COVID-19. Some clones are missing from TCRdb's copy, which holds only in-frame ones; the method was immunoSEQ multiplex PCR. The sample records approximately 300,000 clones, under 95% being singletons. Sequencing was performed on PBMCs or T cells enriched from blood (not recorded which). The source is a woman between 25 and 40 years old who had recovered from COVID-19.

CDR3 nucleotides: TGTGCCAGCAGCTTCCTCCCGGGAATGAACACTGAAGCTTTCTTT. Protein product: CASSFLPGMNTEAFF. The chain has TRBV11-2 and TRBJ1-1; D gene unclear. There are 15 residues in the CDR3. Trimming stripped 3 bases from V and 0 bases from J, with 11 bases between. Germline V gene data show CDR1 as SGHAT and CDR2 as FQNNGV.

J is TRBJ1-5 and V is TRBV2, with TRBD1 matching over 7 bases. Per the germline V gene, CDR1 is SNHLY and CDR2 is FYNNEI. CDR3 length equals 15 residues. After removal of 5 bases from V and 11 bases from J, the junction contained 15 bases not matched to a gene. CDR3 loop: CASSLTAGGLGSQHF. Here the CDR3 DNA reads TGTGCCAGCAGTTTGACAGCAGGGGGGCTTGGGTCCCAGCATTTT.

The V gene is TRBV30, the J gene TRBJ2-3; D is perhaps TRBD1 (5 bases). Per germline, CDR1 GTSNPN and CDR2 SVGIG (reference sequence). The CDR3 runs 12 residues. Trimming left V 5 bases short and J 6 bases short, with 12 bases between. In DNA, the CDR3 is TGTGCCTGGTCTCCAGGGTTGGATACGCAGTATTTT. It translates to CAWSPGLDTQYF. Combining the CDR3 with reference TRBV30 and TRBJ2-3 gives the whole variable domain SQTIHQWPATLVQPVGSPLSLECTVEGTSNPNLYWYRQAAGRGLQLLFYSVGIGQISSEVPQNLSASRPQDRQFILSSKKLLLSDSGFYLCAWSPGLDTQYFGPGTRLTVL.

CDR3 in amino acids: CASTPREGTDTQYF. CDR3 DNA sequence: TGTGCCAGCACTCCAAGAGAGGGCACAGATACGCAGTATTTT. The chain links TRBV9 to TRBJ2-3; D is unresolved. The CDR3 is 14 amino acids. With 6 bases removed from V and 1 base from J, the gap between germline ends came to 12 bases. In germline, CDR1 is SGDLS, CDR2 YYNGEE.

The chain carries TRBV4-2 and TRBJ1-3, with D perhaps TRBD1 (6 bases). The V and J ends lost 3 bases and 4 bases respectively, with 13 bases between them. Per germline, CDR1 LGHNA and CDR2 YNFKEQ. The CDR3 covers 15 residues. CDR3 protein: CASSHEPGTGNTIYF. CDR3 coding DNA: TGTGCCAGCAGCCATGAACCCGGGACAGGAAACACCATATATTTT.

The chain joins TRBV19 to TRBJ1-5, with 10 bases that match TRBD1. Per germline, CDR1 LNHDA and CDR2 SQIVND (reference sequence). CDR3 size: 15 residues. Trimming removed 6 bases from V and 6 bases from J; junction bases left unmatched: 8. Written as DNA, the CDR3 is TGTGCCAGTAGCCCCGGACAGGGGGTTGGTCAGCCCCAGCATTTT. Translated, it gives CASSPGQGVGQPQHF.

This chain uses TRBV6-2 or TRBV6-3 with TRBJ2-7; D may be TRBD2 (5 bases). CDR1 is MNHEY and CDR2 is SVGEGT in the germline V gene. This CDR3 contains 13 residues. Trimming removed 5 bases at V and 6 bases at J, with 14 bases between. CDR3 residues: CASSTPTAGEQYF. The CDR3, as DNA: TGTGCCAGCAGTACCCCTACGGCGGGCGAGCAGTACTTC.

The rearrangement uses TRBV15 and TRBJ1-1; D gene uncertain. V lost 7 bases, J lost 4 bases, and 19 bases lay in between. Germline lookup yields CDR1 LNHNV and CDR2 YYDKDF (reference sequence). The CDR3 length is 15 residues. The CDR3 DNA reads TGTGCCACCATCCCTTACGGGATGAAGGGCACTGAAGCTTTCTTT. Protein product: CATIPYGMKGTEAFF.

The rearrangement uses TRBV11-3 and TRBJ2-3; maybe TRBD2 (6 bases). Trimming stripped 3 bases from V and 4 bases from J, with 11 bases between. The CDR3 runs to 14 residues. Per the germline V gene, CDR1 is SGHNT and CDR2 is YENEEA. This chain's CDR3 is CASSFTWGADTQYF. The CDR3 coding sequence is TGTGCCAGCAGCTTCACCTGGGGGGCAGATACGCAGTATTTT.

Written as DNA, the CDR3 is TGTGCCAGCAGCTTAACGGCTGACTTTGAAGCTTTCTTT. Protein product: CASSLTADFEAFF. The chain links TRBV7-3 to TRBJ1-1; D unclear. The CDR3 extends over 13 amino acids. Germline V gene lookup returns CDR1 SGHTA and CDR2 FQGTGA. The V end lost 0 bases, the J end lost 7 bases, and 9 bases lay between the germline ends.

The rearrangement links TRBV13 to TRBJ2-2; TRBD1 matches 9 bases. Trimming at V came to 5 bases and at J to 0 bases, leaving 10 bases not matched to a gene. Per germline, CDR1 PRHDT and CDR2 FYEKMQ (reference sequence). The CDR3 length is 18 residues. CDR3 sequence: CASSVDRGGHPNTGELFF. The CDR3 DNA sequence: TGTGCCAGCAGCGTGGACAGGGGTGGACACCCGAACACCGGGGAGCTGTTTTTT.

The chain employs TRBV4-3 and TRBJ1-2; the match to TRBD1 covers 8 bases. CDR3 size: 17 residues. In germline, CDR1 is LGHNA, CDR2 YSLEER. Unmatched junction bases numbered 11, after V lost 3 bases and J lost 2 bases. The CDR3 DNA reads TGCGCCAGCAGCCAGGACAGGGATGGATTGAAGAACTATGGCTACACCTTC. It translates to CASSQDRDGLKNYGYTF.

In its sample, this clone was seen once. The V gene is TRBV10-3, the J gene TRBJ2-5; D not resolved. Trimming removed 4 bases from V and 1 base from J, with 4 bases in between. Germline CDR1 ENHRY, CDR2 SYGVKD. This CDR3 region has 12 residues. The CDR3 loop reads CAISAGQETQYF. The CDR3 DNA reads as TGTGCCATCAGTGCAGGCCAAGAGACCCAGTACTTC.

The chain joins TRBV7-9 to TRBJ1-2; weak D call: TRBD1 (6 bases). V was clipped by 5 bases and J by 3 bases, with 7 bases between them. The CDR3 contains 12 residues. Germline V gene data show CDR1 as SEHNR and CDR2 as FQNEAQ (reference sequence). CDR3: CASSRTDYGYTF. The DNA for the CDR3 is TGTGCCAGCAGCCGGACAGACTATGGCTACACCTTC. The entire variable domain, with the rest obtained from reference TRBV7-9 and TRBJ1-2, is as follows: DTGVSQNPRHKITKRGQNVTFRCDPISEHNRLYWYRQTLGQGPEFLTYFQNEAQLEKSRLLSDRFSAERPKGSFSTLEIQRTEQGDSAMYLCASSRTDYGYTFGSGTRLTVV.

This chain joins TRBV7-9 and TRBJ2-1, with a weak D call TRBD2 (5 bases). Trimming shortened V by 3 bases and J by 10 bases, and 10 bases separated the two germline ends. CDR3 length equals 12 residues. Germline CDR1 reads SEHNR; CDR2 reads FQNEAQ (reference sequence). The CDR3 DNA sequence: TGTGCCAGCAGCTTCCCCTCGGGGGAGCAGTTCTTC. This encodes CASSFPSGEQFF.

The chain uses TRBV9 and TRBJ2-1; D possibly corresponds to TRBD2 (6 bases). V shed 0 bases and J shed 10 bases, with 20 bases lying between them. Germline V gene sequence: CDR1 SGDLS, CDR2 YYNGEE. This CDR3 contains 16 residues. CDR3 in DNA: TGTGCCAGCAGCGTAGCGGACGCTAGCGCCCTTAGAGAGCAGTTCTTC. As protein: CASSVADASALREQFF.

CDR3 loop: CASRAGATYEQYF. The CDR3, as DNA: TGCGCCAGCAGAGCAGGGGCGACCTACGAGCAGTACTTC. This chain uses TRBV5-1 with TRBJ2-7; TRBD1 is a possible D gene (6 bases). Germline V gene lookup returns CDR1 SGHRS and CDR2 YFSETQ. V was trimmed by 5 bases and J by 2 bases, leaving 11 bases between them. The CDR3 runs 13 residues. Combining the CDR3 with reference TRBV5-1 and TRBJ2-7 gives the whole variable domain KAGVTQTPRYLIKTRGQQVTLSCSPISGHRSVSWYQQTPGQGLQFLFEYFSETQRNKGNFPGRFSGRQFSNSRSEMNVSTLELGDSALYLCASRAGATYEQYFGPGTRLTVT.

The chain employs TRBV5-6 and TRBJ2-3, with 11 bases that match TRBD2. Germline V gene lookup returns CDR1 SGHDT and CDR2 YYEEEE. V lost 6 bases to trimming and J lost 2 bases; unmatched junction nucleotides: 5. The CDR3 totals 15 residues. CDR3 nucleotide sequence: TGTGCCAGCACCCCGGGACTAGCGGACACAGATACGCAGTATTTT. Amino acids: CASTPGLADTDTQYF.

The table lists this clone with a count of one. The gene calls are TRBV2 and TRBJ1-2; perhaps TRBD1 as D (6 bases). Deletions cut 7 bases from V and 5 bases from J, with 11 bases between. The length of the CDR3 is 12 residues. Germline loops: CDR1 SNHLY, CDR2 FYNNEI. The DNA of the CDR3 is TGTGCCAGCAAGACACAGGGATATGGCTACACCTTC. Its protein is CASKTQGYGYTF.

J is TRBJ2-1 and V is TRBV7-2, with TRBD2 matching 7 bases. The CDR3 sequence is 16 residues long. Germline V gives CDR1 SGHTA, CDR2 FQGNSA. V was clipped by 5 bases and J by 9 bases; unmatched bases: 16. The CDR3 bases are TGTGCCAGCAGCAGCTTAGGATCTAGTACGGGGGGTGAGCAGTTCTTC. It is translated as CASSSLGSSTGGEQFF. Supplemented by reference TRBV7-2 and TRBJ2-1, the full variable domain reads GAGVSQSPSNKVTEKGKDVELRCDPISGHTALYWYRQSLGQGLEFLIYFQGNSAPDKSGLPSDRFSAERTGGSVSTLTIQRTQQEDSAVYLCASSSLGSSTGGEQFFGPGTRLTVL.

The V call is TRBV27, the J call TRBJ1-2, with a weak D call TRBD1 (6 bases). V was clipped by 6 bases and J by 4 bases, with 12 bases between them. CDR3 length: 13 residues. Germline CDR1 and CDR2: MNHEY and SMNVEV (reference sequence). In DNA form, the CDR3 reads TGTGCCAGCAGCCGTGGACAGCTCTATGGCTACACCTTC. This translates into CASSRGQLYGYTF.

On this clone: Distinct nucleotide sequences in the sample also encode this CDR3. The rearrangement joins TRBV28 to TRBJ1-4, with 8 bases lining up with TRBD1. CDR3 length: 14 amino acids. CDR1 MDHEN and CDR2 SYDVKM come from the germline V gene. The junction had 7 bases not matched to a gene; V was cut back by 5 bases and J by 8 bases. CDR3 nucleotide sequence: TGTGCCAGCAGTCCCGGACAGGGAAGAGAAAAACTGTTTTTT. It encodes CASSPGQGREKLFF.

The J gene is TRBJ2-7, the V gene TRBV5-1; a possible D gene is TRBD1 (5 bases). The CDR3 sequence is 13 residues long. Per the germline V gene, CDR1 is SGHRS and CDR2 is YFSETQ. The ends were cut back, 3 bases at V and 4 bases at J, with 11 bases in the middle. The CDR3 here is CASSSSQGYEQYF. The DNA for the CDR3 is TGCGCCAGCAGCTCCTCCCAGGGATACGAGCAGTACTTC. Combining the CDR3 with reference TRBV5-1 and TRBJ2-7 gives the whole variable domain KAGVTQTPRYLIKTRGQQVTLSCSPISGHRSVSWYQQTPGQGLQFLFEYFSETQRNKGNFPGRFSGRQFSNSRSEMNVSTLELGDSALYLCASSSSQGYEQYFGPGTRLTVT.

V usage is TRBV30 and J usage is TRBJ1-6, with unresolved D. CDR1 is GTSNPN, CDR2 SVGIG, per germline (reference sequence). With 0 bases removed from V and 0 bases from J, the gap between germline ends came to 9 bases. The CDR3 consists of 16 residues. CDR3 DNA: TGTGCCTGGAGTGTACTAGGGAGCTCCTATAATTCACCCCTCCACTTT. Protein: CAWSVLGSSYNSPLHF.

The chain carries TRBV18 and TRBJ2-5; the D gene is possibly TRBD2 (6 bases). The V and J ends lost 8 bases and 5 bases respectively, with 12 bases between them. The CDR3 covers 12 residues. CDR1 and CDR2 from the germline V gene are KGHSH and LQKENI. CDR3 in amino acids: CASRDFEETQYF. The CDR3 bases are TGTGCCAGCCGGGACTTTGAGGAGACCCAGTACTTC. Looking up the rest from reference TRBV18 and TRBJ2-5 gives the full variable domain: NAGVMQNPRHLVRRRGQEARLRCSPMKGHSHVYWYRQLPEEGLKFMVYLQKENIIDESGMPKERFSAEFPKEGPSILRIQQVVRGDSAAYFCASRDFEETQYFGPGTRLLVL.

This clone has a single count. The rearrangement links TRBV7-2 to TRBJ1-4, with D perhaps matching TRBD1 (6 bases). Germline CDR1 and CDR2: SGHTA and FQGNSA. The CDR3 has 15 residues. V lost 3 bases, J lost 3 bases, and 11 bases lay in between. CDR3 nucleotides: TGTGCCAGCAGCTTTGGGGGCCTCGCTAATGAAAAACTGTTTTTT. Encoded protein: CASSFGGLANEKLFF. The variable domain in full, with the rest retrieved from reference TRBV7-2 and TRBJ1-4, is GAGVSQSPSNKVTEKGKDVELRCDPISGHTALYWYRQSLGQGLEFLIYFQGNSAPDKSGLPSDRFSAERTGGSVSTLTIQRTQQEDSAVYLCASSFGGLANEKLFFGSGTQLSVL.

The chain carries TRBV9 and TRBJ2-7, with D perhaps matching TRBD1 (6 bases). Between the trimmed V and J ends, which lost 4 bases and 6 bases, there was a span of 11 bases. The CDR3 totals 12 residues. CDR1 and CDR2 (germline): SGDLS, YYNGEE. The DNA of the CDR3 is TGTGCCAGCAGCACAAGGGGGTCCGAGCAGTACTTC. It encodes CASSTRGSEQYF.